Following are 13 T cell receptor beta chains from one sample sequenced in a study of cytomegalovirus exposure and HLA in healthy donors. Amplification used 60 Vbeta primers and 13 Jbeta primers. TCRdb keeps only in-frame clones here, not all; method: immunoSEQ multiplex PCR. The sample consists of 200,000 or so clones, 70% to 85% of them appearing once. The source material was PBMCs. Receptor source: a girl aged 2 to 9 in good health and CMV-seronegative.

The V and J genes are TRBV5-1 and TRBJ2-5, with 14 bases fitting TRBD2. The J call may not be correct, given that the DNA end is closer to TRBJ2-7. The germline CDR1 and CDR2 sequences are SGHRS and YFSETQ. CDR3 length equals 14 residues. The CDR3: CASSPGLAGAEQYF. The CDR3, as DNA: TGCGCCAGCAGCCCGGGACTAGCGGGAGCCGAGCAGTACTTC.

The chain uses TRBV6-5 and TRBJ1-5; possible D gene TRBD1, 6 bases. This CDR3 spans 14 amino acids. V lost 6 bases and J 8 bases, leaving 17 bases between the germline ends. Germline CDR1 reads MNHEY; CDR2 reads SVGAGI. The CDR3 sequence: CASRASGGAKPQHF. The CDR3 DNA reads TGTGCCAGCAGGGCATCTGGGGGGGCTAAGCCCCAGCATTTT.

The chain recombines TRBV27 with TRBJ1-2; D gene ambiguous. CDR3 size: 13 residues. Germline V gene lookup returns CDR1 MNHEY and CDR2 SMNVEV (reference sequence). The V and J ends lost 6 bases and 6 bases respectively, with 14 bases between them. In DNA form, the CDR3 reads TGTGCCAGCAGGGTGGCCGGCGGGGATGGCTACACCTTC. Translated: CASRVAGGDGYTF.

The chain joins TRBV25-1 to TRBJ2-7; maybe TRBD2 (6 bases). CDR1 is MGHDK, CDR2 SYGVNS, per germline. The CDR3 spans 15 residues. V lost 7 bases, J lost 3 bases, and 19 bases lay in between. The CDR3 sequence is CASTPSGVGDYEQYF. CDR3 bases: TGTGCCAGCACACCCTCGGGAGTGGGAGACTACGAGCAGTACTTC.

The chain links TRBV9 to TRBJ1-1; D is ambiguous. CDR1 is SGDLS, CDR2 YYNGEE, per germline. The CDR3 is 14 amino acids. Between the trimmed V and J ends, which lost 1 base and 1 base, there was a span of 8 bases. CDR3 DNA: TGTGCCAGCAGCGTAAACTCTGCGAACACTGAAGCTTTCTTT. Its protein is CASSVNSANTEAFF.

The chain has TRBV10-3 and TRBJ2-3; 10 nucleotides agree with TRBD2. Germline V gene sequence: CDR1 ENHRY, CDR2 SYGVKD. V shed 6 bases, J shed 2 bases, and the junction held 5 bases outside the gene matches. This CDR3 has 15 residues. CDR3 in DNA: TGTGCCATCAGAAAAAGCGGGGGGGACACAGATACGCAGTATTTT. Translated: CAIRKSGGDTDTQYF.

About this clone itself: The sample holds other DNA sequences that translate to the same CDR3. The CDR3 sequence: CASSDRVNQPQHF. The DNA for the CDR3 is TGTGCCAGCAGTGACAGGGTCAATCAGCCCCAGCATTTT. The chain recombines TRBV6-5 with TRBJ1-5; TRBD1 agrees at 7 bases. Unmatched junction bases numbered 1, after V lost 5 bases and J lost 3 bases. Germline CDR1 is MNHEY and CDR2 is SVGAGI. The CDR3 spans 13 residues.

This sequence joins TRBV2 and TRBJ1-2, with D maybe TRBD1 (5 bases). CDR1 and CDR2 (germline): SNHLY, FYNNEI. Trimming removed 3 bases from V and 5 bases from J, with 16 bases in between. The CDR3 covers 15 residues. The CDR3 reads CASSEAGRGRYGYTF. The DNA for the CDR3 is TGTGCCAGCAGTGAGGCGGGAAGGGGTCGGTATGGCTACACCTTC.

This rearrangement joins TRBV25-1 to TRBJ2-2; D gene ambiguous. This CDR3 has 12 residues. Germline-derived CDR1 and CDR2 are MGHDK and SYGVNS. V was trimmed by 4 bases and J by 11 bases, leaving 11 bases between them. Here the CDR3 DNA reads TGTGCCAGCAGTGCCCTTAGAGGCGAGCTGTTTTTT. This gives the protein CASSALRGELFF.

The gene calls are TRBV30 and TRBJ1-4; weak D call: TRBD1 (5 bases). Deletions cut 5 bases from V and 6 bases from J, with 13 bases between. Germline V CDR1 and CDR2: GTSNPN, SVGIG (reference sequence). The CDR3 runs 13 residues. CDR3 sequence (DNA): TGTGCCTGGCAGACAGTGAGACATGAAAAACTGTTTTTT. It specifies CAWQTVRHEKLFF.

The chain uses TRBV5-6 and TRBJ2-7, with no clear D. Germline CDR1 is SGHDT and CDR2 is YYEEEE. Trimming pared 1 base from V and 0 bases from J, leaving 8 bases between. The CDR3 is 14 amino acids. DNA for the CDR3: TGTGCCAGCAGCTTGTTCGGTAGCTCCTACGAGCAGTACTTC. It translates to CASSLFGSSYEQYF.

This chain uses TRBV15 with TRBJ2-7; D perhaps matches TRBD2 (6 bases). The germline V gene encodes CDR1 LNHNV and CDR2 YYDKDF (reference sequence). The V and J ends lost 0 bases and 0 bases respectively, with 12 bases between them. This CDR3 is 16 amino acids long. The CDR3 coding sequence is TGTGCCACCAGCAGAGAAATACAGGACTACTCCTACGAGCAGTACTTC. Translating it yields CATSREIQDYSYEQYF. Drawing the rest from reference TRBV15 and TRBJ2-7, the complete variable domain is DAMVIQNPRYQVTQFGKPVTLSCSQTLNHNVMYWYQQKSSQAPKLLFHYYDKDFNNEADTPDNFQSRRPNTSFCFLDIRSPGLGDTAMYLCATSREIQDYSYEQYFGPGTRLTVT.

The genes are TRBV25-1 and TRBJ2-7, with D maybe TRBD2 (6 bases). In germline, CDR1 is MGHDK, CDR2 SYGVNS. V was cut by 2 bases and J by 3 bases, with 11 bases left in between. The CDR3 length is 14 residues. The CDR3 coding sequence is TGTGCCAGCAGTGAAATTGGGGGGATCTACGAGCAGTACTTC. It encodes CASSEIGGIYEQYF.